The 23 T cell receptor beta chains below were found in one sample sequenced in a study of response to subunit inactivated influenza vaccine. TCRdb used MiXCR to reprocess the RT-PCR reads, holding one entry per CDR3 protein. Among under 750,000 distinct CDR3 sequences, about 12% were seen once, and the ten largest hold about 10%. The sequencing here drew on PBMCs from blood, taken on the day of vaccination. These receptors all come from a man over 45 who received an inactivated influenza vaccine.

The V gene is TRBV7-9, the J gene TRBJ1-3; 7 bases agree with TRBD1. Unmatched junction bases numbered 3, after V lost 0 bases and J lost 10 bases. The CDR3 has 13 residues. The germline V gene encodes CDR1 SEHNR and CDR2 FQNEAQ (reference sequence). DNA for the CDR3: TGTGCCAGCAGCTTAGCGGGGGACAGTACCATATATTTT. This gives the protein CASSLAGDSTIYF.

This clonotype was found a few times. The chain has TRBV5-5 and TRBJ2-7; the D is unclear. The CDR3 is 14 amino acids. Germline V CDR1 and CDR2: SGHKS, YYEKEE (reference sequence). Trimming stripped 4 bases from V and 0 bases from J, with 11 bases between. CDR3 bases: TGTGCCAGCAGCCCAATGACGGCCTCCTACGAGCAGTACTTC. As protein: CASSPMTASYEQYF. The full variable domain, completed using reference TRBV5-5 and TRBJ2-7, is DAGVTQSPTHLIKTRGQQVTLRCSPISGHKSVSWYQQVLGQGPQFIFQYYEKEERGRGNFPDRFSARQFPNYSSELNVNALLLGDSALYLCASSPMTASYEQYFGPGTRLTVT.

This clonotype came up a few times. The chain carries TRBV12-3 or TRBV12-4 and TRBJ2-2; no reliable D call. The V end was cut by 6 bases, the J end by 6 bases, with 17 bases between. The CDR3 totals 15 residues. In DNA form, the CDR3 reads TGTGCCAGCAGCCCTATTCGGTCATGGGCCGGGGAGCTGTTTTTT. Translating it yields CASSPIRSWAGELFF.

This clonotype occurred many times. This chain uses TRBV5-5 with TRBJ2-1; no clear D. Per the germline V gene, CDR1 is SGHKS and CDR2 is YYEKEE (reference sequence). The V end was cut by 1 base, the J end by 5 bases, with 10 bases between. The CDR3 loop spans 14 amino acids. CDR3: CASSLFGQDNEQFF. The CDR3 DNA reads as TGTGCCAGCAGCTTGTTTGGCCAGGACAATGAGCAGTTCTTC. The entire variable domain, with the rest obtained from reference TRBV5-5 and TRBJ2-1, is as follows: DAGVTQSPTHLIKTRGQQVTLRCSPISGHKSVSWYQQVLGQGPQFIFQYYEKEERGRGNFPDRFSARQFPNYSSELNVNALLLGDSALYLCASSLFGQDNEQFFGPGTRLTVL.

This rearrangement joins TRBV27 to TRBJ2-3; TRBD1 aligns across 9 bases. CDR1 and CDR2 (germline): MNHEY, SMNVEV (reference sequence). Unmatched junction bases numbered 7, after V lost 3 bases and J lost 3 bases. CDR3 length: 16 residues. The CDR3 coding sequence is TGTGCCAGCAGTTTCTACAGGGGGCGGAGGACAGATACGCAGTATTTT. Protein product: CASSFYRGRRTDTQYF.

The genes are TRBV12-3 or TRBV12-4 and TRBJ2-7, with 9 bases aligning to TRBD1. Germline trimming cut 2 bases from V and 0 bases from J; bases unmatched to any gene: 5. The CDR3 length is 16 residues. CDR3 bases: TGTGCCAGCAGTTTAATTGGACAGGGGTTCTCCTACGAGCAGTACTTC. This gives the protein CASSLIGQGFSYEQYF.

This clonotype was detected only a few times. The genes are TRBV20-1 and TRBJ2-7; 8 bases agree with TRBD2. J lost 4 bases, V lost 6 bases, and 14 bases had no gene match. Germline values: CDR1 DFQATT, CDR2 SNEGSKA (reference sequence). This CDR3 comprises 15 residues. In nucleotides, the CDR3 is TGCAGTGCCCGAGATGTGCGGGGGGCTTCGTACGAGCAGTACTTC. Amino acids: CSARDVRGASYEQYF.

This clonotype was seen ten or more times. This chain connects TRBV3-1 to TRBJ2-3; the match to TRBD1 covers 8 bases. The CDR3 sequence is 15 residues long. Losses at the gene ends were 6 bases for V and 2 bases for J; bases not matched to a gene: 7. Germline V gives CDR1 LGHDT, CDR2 YNNKEL (reference sequence). In DNA form, the CDR3 reads TGTGCCAGCAGAGAACGGGGACAGGCCACAGATACGCAGTATTTT. Protein product: CASRERGQATDTQYF.

The chain recombines TRBV5-1 with TRBJ2-7, with D hard to call. Germline lookup yields CDR1 SGHRS and CDR2 YFSETQ. V lost 4 bases, J lost 0 bases, and 8 bases lay in between. CDR3 length: 13 amino acids. CDR3 amino acids: CASSPNDSYEQYF. In nucleotides, the CDR3 is TGCGCCAGCAGCCCTAACGACTCCTACGAGCAGTACTTC.

The V and J genes are TRBV5-6 and TRBJ2-2, with D perhaps matching TRBD1 (6 bases). Germline CDR1 and CDR2: SGHDT and YYEEEE. The germline V and J ends were trimmed by 2 bases and 3 bases, with 8 bases remaining between them. CDR3 length: 14 amino acids. The CDR3 sequence: CASSFGQHTGELFF. The CDR3 bases are TGTGCCAGCAGCTTCGGACAGCACACCGGGGAGCTGTTTTTT.

This clonotype has just a few counts. The junction shows a germline mismatch at one end, possibly a read error. The rearrangement links TRBV2 to TRBJ2-3; D is possibly TRBD1 (6 bases). The germline gives CDR1 SNHLY, CDR2 FYNNEI. CDR3 length equals 10 residues. The CDR3 reads CASSGGTGFF. CDR3 sequence (DNA): TGTGCCAGCAGTGGAGGTACAGGGTTTTTT.

This clonotype was observed a handful of times. This chain links TRBV7-8 with TRBJ2-2, with a possible D match to TRBD1 (5 bases). The V gene lost 4 bases and the J gene lost 5 bases, with 11 bases spanning the gap. There are 14 residues in the CDR3. The germline V gene has CDR1 SGHVS and CDR2 FQNEAQ. The chain's CDR3 is CASSSPAGTGELFF. DNA for the CDR3: TGTGCCAGCAGCTCCCCGGCAGGGACCGGGGAGCTGTTTTTT.

This chain joins TRBV27 and TRBJ2-4, with TRBD2 matching over 8 bases. From germline, CDR1 is MNHEY and CDR2 SMNVEV (reference sequence). V shed 7 bases and J 0 bases; nucleotides not matched to a gene: 8. The CDR3 has 16 amino acids. This CDR3 reads CASTPTSGLAKNIQYF. CDR3 DNA sequence: TGTGCCAGCACCCCTACTAGCGGCCTAGCCAAAAACATTCAGTACTTC.

This clonotype is a singleton in its sample. This rearrangement joins TRBV10-3 to TRBJ2-3, with 8 positions matching TRBD1. The CDR3 is 16 amino acids. Looked up from germline, CDR1 is ENHRY and CDR2 is SYGVKD. Trimming at V came to 7 bases and at J to 4 bases, leaving 13 bases not matched to a gene. This CDR3 is CAITAGQVKGADTQYF. CDR3 coding DNA: TGTGCCATCACCGCGGGACAGGTTAAGGGGGCAGATACGCAGTATTTT.

This clonotype has just a few counts. The chain combines TRBV7-6 with TRBJ1-6, with D unresolved. The V and J ends lost 1 base and 0 bases respectively, with 7 bases between them. CDR1 and CDR2 (germline): SGHVS, FNYEAQ. The CDR3 covers 16 residues. DNA for the CDR3: TGTGCCAGCAGCTTAGGGCGGAGCTCCTATAATTCACCCCTCCACTTT. It codes for CASSLGRSSYNSPLHF.

In its sample, this clonotype was seen a few times. The rearrangement joins TRBV7-8 to TRBJ2-7; 8 bases fit TRBD1. Trimming cost V 5 bases and J 4 bases; bases outside gene matches: 10. The CDR3 runs 15 residues. Germline V CDR1 and CDR2: SGHVS, FQNEAQ. CDR3 DNA sequence: TGTGCCAGCAGCCCAGGGGGCGGACATTCGTACGAGCAGTACTTC. Protein sequence: CASSPGGGHSYEQYF.

The DNA for the CDR3 is TGTGCCAGCAGCGTAGGAGGCGGACTAAACACCGGGGAGCTGTTTTTT. Translating it yields CASSVGGGLNTGELFF. The chain joins TRBV9 to TRBJ2-2, with D possibly being TRBD2 (6 bases). Trimming stripped 0 bases from V and 2 bases from J, with 11 bases between. The V gene's germline CDR1 is SGDLS and CDR2 YYNGEE. The CDR3 runs to 16 residues.

This clonotype was recorded many times. The J gene is TRBJ1-1, the V gene TRBV15, with D possibly TRBD1 on 5 matching bases. Trimming pared 6 bases from V and 1 base from J, leaving 15 bases between. CDR3 length: 15 amino acids. In germline, CDR1 is LNHNV, CDR2 YYDKDF (reference sequence). CDR3 sequence: CATRRGRRENTEAFF. The CDR3 DNA sequence: TGTGCCACCAGAAGGGGACGGAGAGAGAACACTGAAGCTTTCTTT.

There are many counts of this clonotype. This chain connects TRBV28 to TRBJ2-7, with a weak D call TRBD1 (6 bases). The CDR3 extends over 13 amino acids. Germline-derived CDR1 and CDR2 are MDHEN and SYDVKM. Trimming left V 7 bases short and J 3 bases short, with 13 bases between. The DNA for the CDR3 is TGTGCCAGCACTTCAGGGGTGAACTACGAGCAGTACTTC. This encodes CASTSGVNYEQYF.

The V and J genes are TRBV6-1 and TRBJ2-1, with a possible D match to TRBD1 (6 bases). The CDR3 is 14 residues long. In germline, CDR1 is MNHNS, CDR2 SASEGT. V was pared by 7 bases and J by 7 bases, with 17 bases between. In DNA, the CDR3 is TGTGCCAGCACCTCTTTTGGGGGCCGGAATGAGCAGTTCTTC. As protein: CASTSFGGRNEQFF.

This clonotype was observed a few times. This chain joins TRBV6-1 and TRBJ2-3; 10 bases fit TRBD2. Looked up from germline, CDR1 is MNHNS and CDR2 is SASEGT. V was pared by 7 bases and J by 2 bases, with 6 bases of the junction left unmatched. This CDR3 is 15 amino acids long. In nucleotides, the CDR3 is TGTGCCAGCAAGAGACTAGCGGGCTACACAGATACGCAGTATTTT. This gives the protein CASKRLAGYTDTQYF.

This clonotype appeared a few times. The chain couples TRBV10-3 to TRBJ1-1; 12 bases align to TRBD1. The CDR3 covers 18 residues. The V gene's germline CDR1 is ENHRY and CDR2 SYGVKD. V shed 6 bases and J 0 bases; nucleotides not matched to a gene: 11. CDR3 region: CAIREGSGQGALNTEAFF. CDR3 coding DNA: TGTGCCATCAGGGAAGGGTCGGGACAGGGGGCGTTGAACACTGAAGCTTTCTTT.

This clonotype showed up many times. CDR3 bases: TGTGCCAGCAGCTTCGACAGTTACAATGAGCAGTTCTTC. This encodes CASSFDSYNEQFF. The chain has TRBV7-9 and TRBJ2-1; a weak D match, TRBD1 (5 bases). The V and J ends lost 3 bases and 4 bases respectively, with 7 bases between them. The length of the CDR3 is 13 residues. Germline V CDR1 and CDR2: SEHNR, FQNEAQ (reference sequence).